The 21 T cell receptor beta chains given below trace back to one sample, sequenced in a study of OX40 agonist ivuxolimab in advanced cancers. Measured with immunoSEQ multiplex PCR; TCRdb has only the in-frame clones, and not every one. The sample lists 25,000 to 30,000 clones; about 85% were seen once. Sample: CD4+ or CD8+ T cells sorted from blood, taken in a trial of the OX40 agonist ivuxolimab. All receptors derive from an adult with an advanced solid tumor such as melanoma, head and neck, liver or kidney cancer.

V is TRBV7-9 and J is TRBJ2-7; 10 bases match TRBD1. Per germline, CDR1 SEHNR and CDR2 FQNEAQ (reference sequence). The CDR3 totals 13 residues. The ends lost 4 bases at V and 9 bases at J; junction bases unmatched: 6. CDR3 bases: TGTGCCAGCAGCTCAGACAGGGGGCCCCGGCAGTACTTC. Amino acids: CASSSDRGPRQYF.

The chain uses TRBV9 and TRBJ2-2, with a weak D call TRBD1 (6 bases). The CDR3 has 14 residues. The germline V gene encodes CDR1 SGDLS and CDR2 YYNGEE. The V and J ends lost 4 bases and 3 bases respectively, with 10 bases between them. The chain's CDR3 is CASSPRTDTGELFF. The CDR3 DNA is TGTGCCAGCAGCCCCCGGACAGACACCGGGGAGCTGTTTTTT.

This clone showed up just once. The rearrangement links TRBV7-6 to TRBJ1-1, with D unclear. The CDR3 is made up of 13 amino acids. V lost 2 bases and J lost 4, with 8 bases in between. CDR1 SGHVS and CDR2 FNYEAQ come from the germline V gene. CDR3 DNA sequence: TGTGCCAGCAGCTTAAGCGGGTCCACTGAAGCTTTCTTT. Translated, it gives CASSLSGSTEAFF.

The rearrangement uses TRBV6-5 and TRBJ1-1; D is ambiguous. The CDR3 spans 13 residues. The germline CDR1 and CDR2 sequences are MNHEY and SVGAGI. Between the trimmed V and J ends, which lost 4 bases and 1 base, there was a span of 7 bases. Here the CDR3 DNA reads TGTGCCAGCAGTTTGTCAGGGAACACTGAAGCTTTCTTT. It yields the protein CASSLSGNTEAFF.

The V call is TRBV9, the J call TRBJ2-7; 7 bases align to TRBD2. Germline CDR1 SGDLS, CDR2 YYNGEE. With 6 bases clipped from V and 7 bases from J, the junction kept 1 base outside the gene matches. This CDR3 is 10 amino acids long. The CDR3 DNA is TGTGCCAGCATCGGGAGGGAGCAGTACTTC. This sequence encodes CASIGREQYF.

V usage is TRBV7-9 and J usage is TRBJ2-5; 10 nucleotides align to TRBD2. CDR1 and CDR2 from the germline V gene are SEHNR and FQNEAQ (reference sequence). The V and J ends lost 5 bases and 5 bases, in that order; junction bases with no gene match: 11. CDR3 length: 16 amino acids. CDR3 DNA: TGTGCCAGCAGCGCCGGACTAGCGGCCCAGGGGGAGACCCAGTACTTC. This translates into CASSAGLAAQGETQYF.

The CDR3 loop is CASSQEPPGLNTEAFF. The CDR3, as DNA: TGTGCCAGCAGCCAAGAACCCCCAGGACTGAACACTGAAGCTTTCTTT. This chain joins TRBV4-2 and TRBJ1-1; D unclear. The CDR3 covers 16 residues. Germline V lookup: CDR1 LGHNA, CDR2 YNFKEQ. V was shortened by 0 bases and J by 0 bases, with 11 bases between the two germline ends.

This chain uses TRBV11-2 with TRBJ2-3; 10 positions agree with TRBD1. This CDR3 region has 19 residues. Germline CDR1 reads SGHAT; CDR2 reads FQNNGV. V lost 5 bases to trimming and J lost 6 bases; unmatched junction nucleotides: 20. The CDR3 sequence is CASSPRLAGQGPLGDTQYF. CDR3 DNA sequence: TGTGCCAGCAGCCCCAGATTAGCGGGACAGGGGCCATTGGGGGATACGCAGTATTTT.

This clone was recorded once. This sequence joins TRBV27 and TRBJ1-2; a possible D gene is TRBD1 (5 bases). The CDR3 is 13 residues long. Trimming took 4 bases from V and 0 from J, leaving 6 bases between them. CDR1 and CDR2 from the germline V gene are MNHEY and SMNVEV (reference sequence). CDR3 nucleotides: TGTGCCAGCAGTTCGACAGCTAACTATGGCTACACCTTC. Amino acids: CASSSTANYGYTF.

This clone was found once. The gene calls are TRBV7-9 and TRBJ2-7; TRBD1 is a possible D gene (7 bases). The V gene lost 6 bases and the J gene lost 5 bases, with 17 bases spanning the gap. The CDR3 extends over 14 amino acids. CDR1 is SEHNR and CDR2 is FQNEAQ in the germline V gene (reference sequence). CDR3 coding DNA: TGTGCCAGCAGGGGGGGACAGTCGAACCACGAGCAGTACTTC. This codes for CASRGGQSNHEQYF.

The chain recombines TRBV11-2 with TRBJ2-5, with 9 bases that match TRBD1. The CDR3 is made up of 15 amino acids. The germline V gene has CDR1 SGHAT and CDR2 FQNNGV. V was clipped by 5 bases and J by 5 bases; unmatched bases: 9. CDR3 sequence: CASSETGGEDETQYF. The CDR3 DNA reads as TGTGCCAGCAGCGAAACAGGGGGCGAGGATGAGACCCAGTACTTC.

The genes are TRBV27 and TRBJ2-1; TRBD1 matches at 9 bases. The CDR3 spans 15 residues. V dropped 6 bases and J dropped 8; count of bases not matched to a gene: 11. Germline values: CDR1 MNHEY, CDR2 SMNVEV (reference sequence). Here the CDR3 reads CASSEPGQGVYEQFF. In DNA, the CDR3 is TGTGCCAGCAGCGAACCGGGACAGGGTGTATATGAGCAGTTCTTC.

Only one count was recorded for this clone. J is TRBJ2-1 and V is TRBV27; TRBD1 agrees at 10 bases. CDR1 MNHEY and CDR2 SMNVEV come from the germline V gene (reference sequence). V shed 0 bases and J 14 bases; nucleotides not matched to a gene: 7. This CDR3 region has 14 residues. The CDR3 region is CASSLSHRDRGKFF. As DNA, the CDR3 is TGTGCCAGCAGTTTATCGCACCGGGACAGGGGAAAGTTCTTC.

The gene calls are TRBV4-1 and TRBJ2-1; TRBD2 matches 8 bases. V lost 3 bases to trimming and J lost 4 bases; unmatched junction nucleotides: 8. Germline V gene lookup returns CDR1 MGHRA and CDR2 YSYEKL. The CDR3 sequence is 16 residues long. CDR3 DNA sequence: TGCGCCAGCAGCCAGGGGGCGGGGGGACCGTACAATGAGCAGTTCTTC. It yields the protein CASSQGAGGPYNEQFF.

The DNA for the CDR3 is TGTGCCAGTAGTATGCAGGGGGCCTTCTATGGCTACACCTTC. Translating it yields CASSMQGAFYGYTF. This chain uses TRBV19 with TRBJ1-2; 8 positions agree with TRBD1. The CDR3 totals 14 residues. The V and J ends lost 3 bases and 4 bases, in that order; junction bases with no gene match: 4. Looked up from germline, CDR1 is LNHDA and CDR2 is SQIVND (reference sequence).

The chain employs TRBV29-1 and TRBJ2-2; D unresolved. The germline CDR1 and CDR2 sequences are SQVTM and ANQGSEA. The CDR3 spans 13 residues. The V end was cut by 4 bases, the J end by 1 base, with 7 bases between. CDR3 amino acids: CSVVGGNTGELFF. The CDR3 nucleotides read TGCAGCGTTGTAGGCGGGAACACCGGGGAGCTGTTTTTT.

This chain connects TRBV28 to TRBJ2-7; unclear D gene. The CDR3 runs 13 residues. Germline lookup yields CDR1 MDHEN and CDR2 SYDVKM. Trimming stripped 1 base from V and 4 bases from J, with 8 bases between. As DNA, the CDR3 is TGTGCCAGCAGTTTATACAGAGCGTACGAGCAGTACTTC. It translates to CASSLYRAYEQYF. The variable domain in full, with the rest retrieved from reference TRBV28 and TRBJ2-7, is DVKVTQSSRYLVKRTGEKVFLECVQDMDHENMFWYRQDPGLGLRLIYFSYDVKMKEKGDIPEGYSVSREKKERFSLILESASTNQTSMYLCASSLYRAYEQYFGPGTRLTVT.

This rearrangement joins TRBV7-3 to TRBJ2-2; D call uncertain. Germline-derived CDR1 and CDR2 are SGHTA and FQGTGA. The CDR3 length is 12 residues. V shed 4 bases and J shed 7 bases, with 7 bases lying between them. The CDR3 region has the DNA TGTGCCAGCAGCTCAAGCAGCGGGGAGCTGTTTTTT. This codes for CASSSSSGELFF.

This chain links TRBV11-1 with TRBJ2-1, with D possibly being TRBD1 or TRBD2 (5 bases each). Trimming left V 5 bases short and J 6 bases short, with 17 bases between. The CDR3 is made up of 15 amino acids. Germline-derived CDR1 and CDR2 are SGHAT and FQDESV (reference sequence). The CDR3 DNA sequence: TGTGCCAGCAGCAGCCCTCGGGGCCTAGGCAATGAGCAGTTCTTC. Translated: CASSSPRGLGNEQFF.

The chain links TRBV6-5 to TRBJ1-5; a possible D gene is TRBD1 (5 bases). Germline V gene data show CDR1 as MNHEY and CDR2 as SVGAGI. This CDR3 is 14 amino acids long. The ends were cut back, 10 bases at V and 1 base at J, with 14 bases in the middle. The CDR3 DNA follows: TGTGCCACCGAGACAGTCCAGAGCAATCAGCCCCAGCATTTT. It encodes CATETVQSNQPQHF.

The chain joins TRBV5-4 to TRBJ2-3; D uncertain. CDR3 size: 15 residues. CDR1 and CDR2 (germline): SGHNT, YYREEE (reference sequence). Trimming removed 4 bases from V and 2 bases from J, with 14 bases in between. Here the CDR3 reads CASSLNYRFTDTQYF. The CDR3 bases are TGTGCCAGCAGCCTGAACTACCGCTTCACAGATACGCAGTATTTT.